Listed below are T cell receptor beta chains from one sample, sequenced in a study of T cells in Graves' hyperthyroidism and ophthalmopathy. TCRdb reprocessed the multiplex PCR reads via MiXCR and lists one record per CDR3 protein. The data hold about 700,000 distinct CDR3 sequences, with about 15% observed a single time. Sequencing used blood. These receptors were obtained from a young woman with Graves' hyperthyroidism. The CDR3 runs from the conserved cysteine through the conserved F or W.

TRBV4-1,TRBJ1-5,CASSQVGGPQHF
TRBV2,TRBJ2-3,CASSPGTGTNTQYF
TRBV6-1,TRBJ1-1,CASSPGQGSGTEAFF
TRBV11-2,TRBJ2-1,CASSPRDNEQFF
TRBV24-1,TRBJ2-1,CATSDPPGTSGSEQFF
TRBV5-1,TRBJ1-1,CASSLVLSGNTEAFF
TRBV18,TRBJ2-7,CASSPTEGATYEQYF
TRBV3-1,TRBJ1-6,CASSQWGDSPLHF
TRBV7-2,TRBJ2-1,CASSLVGGHNEQFF
TRBV10-2,TRBJ2-7,CASRTSGTDEQYF
TRBV7-6,TRBJ2-2,CASSLAGFGTGELFF
TRBV7-2,TRBJ1-6,CASSLGGDYNSPLHF
TRBV11-2,TRBJ2-7,CASSSRGGPAYEQYF
TRBV4-1,TRBJ1-1,CASSPIQGVNTEALF
TRBV7-9,TRBJ1-2,CASSPPGQGHYGYTF
TRBV12-3/TRBV12-4,TRBJ1-1,CASSYSRDRETFF
TRBV7-9,TRBJ1-4,CASSSATRDINELFF
TRBV20-1,TRBJ2-7,CSARIPGLIEQYF
TRBV5-6,TRBJ1-2,CASSLVGGGASYGYTF
TRBV19,TRBJ2-3,CASSERQGAGDTQYF